The rows below give T cell receptor beta chains drawn from one sample of a study of blood T cell repertoires in COVID-19. Using immunoSEQ multiplex PCR, the repertoire was profiled, and TCRdb retains in-frame clones only, with some absent. Seen here are under 300,000 clones, about nine tenths observed once, and the top ten hold about 2%. Sequencing was carried out using PBMCs or T cells enriched from blood (not recorded which). The receptor source for this set is a woman aged 55-70 years who had recovered from COVID-19. Each CDR3 is given with its conserved first and last residue.

j_call cdr3_length v_call cdr3_aa
TRBJ2-1 15 TRBV4-2 CASSQQRGGYNEQFF
TRBJ2-7 14 TRBV5-1 CASSLAPDTYEQYF
TRBJ1-6 15 TRBV13 CASSHPGQRKSPLHF
TRBJ2-3 20 TRBV5-5 CASSLLLNGASGTLLDTQYF
TRBJ1-4 11 TRBV2 CASRIGEKLFF
TRBJ2-2 13 TRBV5-1 CASSPSGAGELFF
TRBJ2-2 16 TRBV5-4 CASSTGLAIDTGELFF
TRBJ1-1 14 TRBV25-1 CASRRGDRGTEAFF
TRBJ2-7 13 TRBV5-1 CASRGNQVNEQYF
TRBJ1-2 13 TRBV6-5 CASSPTANYGYTF
TRBJ2-3 16 TRBV7-2 CASSRGTSVVTDTQYF
TRBJ1-1 13 TRBV7-2 CASSPSSATRAFF
TRBJ1-6 14 TRBV5-4 CASSFGGQSSPLHF
TRBJ2-7 10 TRBV27 CASGLYEQYF
TRBJ1-1 15 TRBV10-1 CASSESRGPNTEAFF
TRBJ2-7 14 TRBV28 CASSLRNRGYEQYF
TRBJ2-1 12 TRBV6-5 CASSSTYNEQFF
TRBJ2-2 15 TRBV18 CASSPNPRGAGELFF
TRBJ1-2 13 TRBV6-5 CASRRGQDYGYTF
TRBJ1-5 14 TRBV19 CASREGISNQPQHF
TRBJ2-1 16 TRBV10-1 CASSAGSSRTYNEQFF
TRBJ2-7 13 TRBV3-1/TRBV3-2 CASSLAGTYEQYF
TRBJ1-2 14 TRBV2 CASSGGLSAYGYTF
TRBJ1-1 15 TRBV9 CASSAGVRQNTEAFF
TRBJ2-3 16 TRBV9 CASSLGLAGAPDTQYF
TRBJ2-7 14 TRBV3-1/TRBV3-2 CASSQLTGHYEQYF
TRBJ2-1 17 TRBV6-6 CASSQTGLAGARGEQFF
TRBJ2-1 16 TRBV7-3 CASSGIAGSSYNEQFF
TRBJ2-1 15 TRBV27 CASSFPGTSGNEQFF
TRBJ1-5 15 TRBV7-2 CASSYTGGSNQPQHF
TRBJ2-3 14 TRBV11-3 CASSLGSVGGTQYF
TRBJ1-2 13 TRBV9 CASSAGTVYGYTF
TRBJ2-6 18 TRBV4-1 CASSQVGTGISGANVLTF
TRBJ2-7 10 TRBV2 CASSVGVKYF
TRBJ1-5 13 TRBV5-1 CASSPGPGQPQHF
TRBJ1-6 16 TRBV30 CAWRGKPGRGGSPLHF
TRBJ2-7 15 TRBV3-1/TRBV3-2 CASSPGRGSSYEQYF
TRBJ2-6 19 TRBV27 CASSLRPGQPSSGANVLTF
TRBJ2-7 16 TRBV27 CASSSKGGSWGYEQYF
TRBJ1-2 15 TRBV5-1 CASSPATGGTFGYTF
TRBJ2-1 14 TRBV19 CASSTWTGDNEQFF
TRBJ1-6 14 TRBV5-1 CASSAGTGYSPLHF